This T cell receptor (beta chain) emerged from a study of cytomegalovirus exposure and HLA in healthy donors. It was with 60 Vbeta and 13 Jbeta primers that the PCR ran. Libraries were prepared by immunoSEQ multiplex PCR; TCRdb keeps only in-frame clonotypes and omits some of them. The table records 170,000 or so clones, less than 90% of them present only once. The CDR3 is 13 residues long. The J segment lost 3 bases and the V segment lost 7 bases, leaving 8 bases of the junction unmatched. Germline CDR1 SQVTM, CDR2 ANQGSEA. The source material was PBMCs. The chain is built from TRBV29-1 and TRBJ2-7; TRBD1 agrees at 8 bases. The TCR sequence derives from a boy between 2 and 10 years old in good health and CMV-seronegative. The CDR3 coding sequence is TGCAGCGCTGACAGGGGCGGGTACTACGAGCAGTACTTC. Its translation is CSADRGGYYEQYF.